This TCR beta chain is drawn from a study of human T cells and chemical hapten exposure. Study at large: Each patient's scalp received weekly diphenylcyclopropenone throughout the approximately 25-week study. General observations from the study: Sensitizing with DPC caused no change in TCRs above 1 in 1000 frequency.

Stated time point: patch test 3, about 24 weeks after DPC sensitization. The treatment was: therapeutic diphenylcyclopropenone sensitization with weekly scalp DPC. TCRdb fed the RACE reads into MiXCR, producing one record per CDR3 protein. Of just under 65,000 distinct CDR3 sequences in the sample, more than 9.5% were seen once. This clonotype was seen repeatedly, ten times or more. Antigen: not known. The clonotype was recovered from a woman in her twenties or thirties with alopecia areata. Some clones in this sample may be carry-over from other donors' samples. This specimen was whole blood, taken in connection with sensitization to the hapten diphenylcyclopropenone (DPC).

The CDR3 loop reads CASSVGQGDQPQHF. The CDR3 bases are TGCGCCAGCAGCGTCGGACAGGGAGACCAGCCCCAGCATTTT. This chain joins TRBV5-1 and TRBJ1-5, with 8 bases lining up with TRBD1. V lost 4 bases, J lost 7 bases, and 7 bases stayed unmatched. Germline V gene data show CDR1 as SGHRS and CDR2 as YFSETQ. The CDR3 contains 14 residues. The full variable domain, rest sourced from reference TRBV5-1 and TRBJ1-5, is KAGVTQTPRYLIKTRGQQVTLSCSPISGHRSVSWYQQTPGQGLQFLFEYFSETQRNKGNFPGRFSGRQFSNSRSEMNVSTLELGDSALYLCASSVGQGDQPQHFGDGTRLSIL.